These T cell receptor beta chains were read from a single sample in a study of OX40 agonist ivuxolimab in advanced cancers. Assay: immunoSEQ multiplex PCR; the TCRdb copy retains only in-frame clones and omits some. The table shows about 78,000 clones, with approximately 90% occurring only once. The source was CD4+ or CD8+ T cells sorted from blood, collected in a trial of the OX40 agonist ivuxolimab. Receptors originate from an adult with an advanced solid tumor such as melanoma, head and neck, liver or kidney cancer. Both conserved end residues are part of each CDR3. Each record gives: V gene, D gene, clone size, J gene, CDR3 protein, CDR3 DNA. The D gene is left open where the match is weak. Rows may omit the clone size; those that give it use once, few, many or a size class.

V: TRBV5-5; D: TRBD1; size: NA; J: TRBJ2-3; CDR3: CASSSWTGGSTDTQYF; DNA: TGTGCCAGCAGCTCCTGGACAGGGGGGAGCACAGATACGCAGTATTTT
V: TRBV5-1; D: NA; size: NA; J: TRBJ2-4; CDR3: CASSLAQDGLPYF; DNA: TGCGCCAGCAGCTTGGCGCAGGACGGGTTGCCGTACTTC
V: TRBV29-1; D: TRBD1; size: few; J: TRBJ2-7; CDR3: CSVSKLGQLYEQYF; DNA: TGCAGCGTTTCTAAACTGGGACAGCTTTACGAGCAGTACTTC
V: TRBV13; D: NA; size: NA; J: TRBJ1-1; CDR3: CASSRNSDTEAFF; DNA: TGTGCCAGCAGCCGCAATTCGGACACTGAAGCTTTCTTT
V: TRBV2; D: NA; size: once; J: TRBJ1-6; CDR3: CASSDGGRGESPLHF; DNA: TGTGCCAGCAGTGATGGAGGCAGGGGAGAGTCACCCCTCCACTTT
V: TRBV15; D: NA; size: NA; J: TRBJ2-5; CDR3: CATSPPLALQETQYF; DNA: TGTGCCACCAGCCCCCCGCTAGCGCTACAAGAGACCCAGTACTTC
V: TRBV29-1; D: NA; size: once; J: TRBJ1-1; CDR3: CSAKDRNTEAFF; DNA: TGCAGCGCTAAGGACAGGAACACTGAAGCTTTCTTT
V: TRBV28; D: NA; size: NA; J: TRBJ2-4; CDR3: CASKGGGAKNIQYF; DNA: TGTGCCAGCAAAGGAGGTGGGGCCAAAAACATTCAGTACTTC
V: TRBV4-2; D: NA; size: NA; J: TRBJ2-2; CDR3: CASSHGIGTLTGELFF; DNA: TGTGCCAGCAGCCATGGAATCGGGACTCTCACCGGGGAGCTGTTTTTT
V: TRBV6-5; D: TRBD2; size: NA; J: TRBJ2-1; CDR3: CASSYKRGGYNEQFF; DNA: TGTGCCAGCAGTTATAAGCGGGGGGGCTACAATGAGCAGTTCTTC
V: TRBV5-1; D: TRBD2; size: NA; J: TRBJ2-2; CDR3: CASSLGLAPGELFF; DNA: TGCGCCAGCAGCTTGGGACTAGCCCCCGGGGAGCTGTTTTTT
V: TRBV5-1; D: NA; size: NA; J: TRBJ1-2; CDR3: CASSLGGGYTF; DNA: TGCGCCAGCAGCTTGGGGGGTGGCTACACCTTC
V: TRBV7-9; D: NA; size: NA; J: TRBJ2-1; CDR3: CASSPVRSYNEQFF; DNA: TGTGCCAGCAGCCCCGTAAGAAGTTACAATGAGCAGTTCTTC
V: TRBV2; D: TRBD2; size: NA; J: TRBJ2-7; CDR3: CASEPALAGEQAYF; DNA: TGTGCCAGTGAGCCCGCGCTAGCGGGAGAACAGGCGTACTTC
V: TRBV2; D: NA; size: NA; J: TRBJ1-5; CDR3: CASSDSGVRDQPQHF; DNA: TGTGCCAGCAGTGACAGTGGCGTGAGGGATCAGCCCCAGCATTTT
V: TRBV11-2; D: NA; size: NA; J: TRBJ1-1; CDR3: CASSSGPGTEAFF; DNA: TGTGCCAGCAGCTCAGGACCGGGCACTGAAGCTTTCTTT
V: TRBV11-2; D: NA; size: NA; J: TRBJ1-3; CDR3: CASSLERALAGNTIYF; DNA: TGTGCCAGCAGCTTAGAGCGTGCCCTGGCTGGAAACACCATATATTTT
V: TRBV5-4; D: NA; size: NA; J: TRBJ1-2; CDR3: CASSHVTEDYGYTF; DNA: TGTGCCAGCAGCCATGTAACAGAAGACTATGGCTACACCTTC
V: TRBV18; D: TRBD1; size: NA; J: TRBJ2-1; CDR3: CASSPIPPGQGINEQFF; DNA: TGTGCCAGCTCACCGATTCCCCCGGGACAGGGGATTAATGAGCAGTTCTTC
V: TRBV28; D: NA; size: NA; J: TRBJ1-3; CDR3: CASSLLFSGNTIYF; DNA: TGTGCCAGCAGTTTGCTCTTCTCTGGAAACACCATATATTTT
V: TRBV5-1; D: NA; size: NA; J: TRBJ1-3; CDR3: CASSLGHSSGNTIYF; DNA: TGCGCCAGCAGCTTGGGGCACAGCTCTGGAAACACCATATATTTT
V: TRBV12-5; D: TRBD1; size: NA; J: TRBJ2-6; CDR3: CASGLRGRKGANVLTF; DNA: TGTGCTAGTGGTCTCAGGGGGCGGAAGGGGGCCAACGTCCTGACTTTC
V: TRBV29-1; D: NA; size: few; J: TRBJ1-2; CDR3: CSVEGVPGDLYGYTF; DNA: TGCAGCGTTGAAGGAGTACCAGGGGACTTGTATGGCTACACCTTC
V: TRBV30; D: TRBD1; size: once; J: TRBJ1-2; CDR3: CAWSRVGTGNYGYTF; DNA: TGTGCCTGGAGCCGAGTCGGGACAGGCAACTATGGCTACACCTTC
V: TRBV5-5; D: NA; size: NA; J: TRBJ1-1; CDR3: CASSLDRLRDTEAFF; DNA: TGTGCCAGCAGCTTGGACAGGCTCAGAGACACTGAAGCTTTCTTT
V: TRBV5-1; D: NA; size: NA; J: TRBJ1-3; CDR3: CASSFGFSGNTIYF; DNA: TGCGCCAGCAGCTTCGGCTTCTCTGGAAACACCATATATTTT
V: TRBV19; D: TRBD1; size: NA; J: TRBJ1-2; CDR3: CASSSAGGPGYTF; DNA: TGTGCCAGTAGCTCCGCAGGGGGCCCTGGCTACACCTTC
V: TRBV7-8; D: NA; size: NA; J: TRBJ1-3; CDR3: CASSRVSSGNTIYF; DNA: TGTGCCAGCAGCCGCGTCTCGTCTGGAAACACCATATATTTT
V: TRBV10-1; D: TRBD1; size: NA; J: TRBJ2-1; CDR3: CASSRDRGRNEQFF; DNA: TGCGCCAGCAGCCGGGACAGGGGGCGGAATGAGCAGTTCTTC
V: TRBV6-5; D: NA; size: NA; J: TRBJ2-1; CDR3: CASSSHLVGSGEQFF; DNA: TGTGCCAGCAGTTCCCATCTGGTGGGCAGCGGTGAGCAGTTCTTC
V: TRBV2; D: TRBD2; size: NA; J: TRBJ2-5; CDR3: CASSENLAGGETQYF; DNA: TGTGCCAGCAGTGAAAACTTAGCGGGAGGAGAGACCCAGTACTTC
V: TRBV18; D: NA; size: NA; J: TRBJ1-2; CDR3: CASSLKSPLDYGYTF; DNA: TGTGCCAGCTCACTTAAGTCCCCCCTAGACTATGGCTACACCTTC
V: TRBV28; D: TRBD2; size: NA; J: TRBJ2-1; CDR3: CASNLAGASVNEQFF; DNA: TGTGCCAGTAATCTAGCGGGAGCCTCCGTCAATGAGCAGTTCTTC
V: TRBV5-4; D: NA; size: NA; J: TRBJ2-3; CDR3: CASSSGKKGRTDTQYF; DNA: TGTGCCAGCAGCTCGGGTAAGAAAGGGCGCACAGATACGCAGTATTTT
V: TRBV11-2; D: TRBD1; size: NA; J: TRBJ2-7; CDR3: CASSLDGTGAYEQYF; DNA: TGTGCCAGCAGCTTAGATGGGACAGGGGCCTACGAGCAGTACTTC
V: TRBV15; D: TRBD2; size: NA; J: TRBJ2-1; CDR3: CATSGLLAGAVYEQFF; DNA: TGTGCCACCAGCGGATTACTAGCGGGAGCAGTCTATGAGCAGTTCTTC
V: TRBV25-1; D: TRBD2; size: NA; J: TRBJ2-4; CDR3: CASSDTGGPGDIQYF; DNA: TGTGCCAGCAGTGATACGGGAGGGCCGGGGGACATTCAGTACTTC
V: TRBV19; D: TRBD1; size: NA; J: TRBJ1-2; CDR3: CASSIGTGEWYGYTF; DNA: TGTGCCAGTAGTATAGGGACAGGGGAATGGTATGGCTACACCTTC
V: TRBV9; D: NA; size: NA; J: TRBJ2-7; CDR3: CASSVAVEVQGPPSYEQYF; DNA: TGTGCCAGCAGCGTAGCGGTCGAGGTCCAGGGCCCCCCCTCCTACGAGCAGTACTTC
V: TRBV7-2; D: NA; size: once; J: TRBJ1-2; CDR3: CASSFGRTANGYTF; DNA: TGTGCCAGCAGCTTCGGACGCACGGCTAATGGCTACACCTTC
V: TRBV7-2; D: NA; size: NA; J: TRBJ2-3; CDR3: CASSLAGGTDTQYF; DNA: TGTGCCAGCAGCTTAGCCGGTGGCACAGATACGCAGTATTTT
V: TRBV4-1; D: NA; size: NA; J: TRBJ2-3; CDR3: CASSQGGFPSTDTQYF; DNA: TGCGCCAGCAGCCAAGGCGGGTTTCCTAGCACAGATACGCAGTATTTT
V: TRBV9; D: NA; size: NA; J: TRBJ1-2; CDR3: CASSVADSNYGYTF; DNA: TGTGCCAGCAGCGTAGCGGACTCTAACTATGGCTACACCTTC
V: TRBV28; D: NA; size: NA; J: TRBJ1-3; CDR3: CASSQGGFRANGNTIYF; DNA: TGTGCCAGCAGCCAAGGGGGTTTTAGGGCGAATGGAAACACCATATATTTT
V: TRBV30; D: NA; size: once; J: TRBJ2-2; CDR3: CAWSVRPNRFWAGELFF; DNA: TGTGCCTGGAGTGTACGGCCTAATCGGTTTTGGGCCGGGGAGCTGTTTTTT
V: TRBV19; D: NA; size: NA; J: TRBJ2-1; CDR3: CASSIDDFHNEQFF; DNA: TGTGCCAGTAGTATAGACGACTTCCACAATGAGCAGTTCTTC
V: TRBV4-1; D: NA; size: NA; J: TRBJ2-5; CDR3: CASSQDPYQETQYF; DNA: TGCGCCAGCAGCCAAGATCCTTACCAAGAGACCCAGTACTTC
V: TRBV6-4; D: NA; size: NA; J: TRBJ1-1; CDR3: CASPTGGQGTEAFF; DNA: TGTGCCAGCCCCACCGGGGGGCAGGGCACTGAAGCTTTCTTT
V: TRBV5-1; D: TRBD1; size: NA; J: TRBJ1-1; CDR3: CASSPTPGQGVIF; DNA: TGCGCCAGCAGCCCCACCCCAGGACAGGGGGTCATCTTT
V: TRBV7-9; D: NA; size: NA; J: TRBJ1-1; CDR3: CASSSADRNTEAFF; DNA: TGTGCCAGCAGCTCCGCGGACAGGAACACTGAAGCTTTCTTT
V: TRBV2; D: NA; size: NA; J: TRBJ2-1; CDR3: CASKYANEQFF; DNA: TGTGCCAGCAAATATGCGAATGAGCAGTTCTTC
V: TRBV2; D: NA; size: NA; J: TRBJ2-5; CDR3: CASSRQETQYF; DNA: TGTGCCAGCAGCCGACAAGAGACCCAGTACTTC
V: TRBV29-1; D: NA; size: NA; J: TRBJ2-1; CDR3: CSVQKSSYNEQFF; DNA: TGCAGCGTTCAAAAGAGCTCCTACAATGAGCAGTTCTTC
V: TRBV5-1; D: TRBD2; size: NA; J: TRBJ2-5; CDR3: CASSPDSGRETQYF; DNA: TGCGCCAGCAGCCCAGATAGCGGGAGAGAGACCCAGTACTTC
V: TRBV6-1; D: NA; size: NA; J: TRBJ1-1; CDR3: CASSPRARGNTEAFF; DNA: TGTGCCAGCAGTCCACGAGCCCGAGGAAACACTGAAGCTTTCTTT
V: TRBV2; D: NA; size: NA; J: TRBJ2-3; CDR3: CASSESGFASTDTQYF; DNA: TGTGCCAGCAGTGAATCAGGGTTTGCTAGCACAGATACGCAGTATTTT
V: TRBV11-2; D: TRBD1; size: NA; J: TRBJ1-2; CDR3: CASSQWSGQNYGYTF; DNA: TGTGCCAGCAGCCAATGGTCGGGACAGAACTATGGCTACACCTTC
V: TRBV19; D: NA; size: NA; J: TRBJ1-1; CDR3: CASSIDRYNTEAFF; DNA: TGTGCCAGTAGTATAGATCGCTATAACACTGAAGCTTTCTTT